The 7 T cell receptor beta chains below were found in one sample sequenced in a study of Ad26.COV2.S vaccination and SARS-CoV-2 variants. Treatment: about 20 received Ad26.COV2.S at low or high dose, single or two shots; about 5 received placebo; per-sample allocation not given. Collection of samples fell on day 63 after the first vaccine or placebo injection. The data were produced by immunoSEQ multiplex PCR, yet TCRdb's version contains in-frame clones alone and is incomplete. Of 350,000 to 550,000 clones detected, 85% to 90% appear once; the ten largest clones hold 2% to 3%. The sample in question was peripheral blood, obtained in a trial of Ad26.COV2.S vaccine versus placebo. The source of these receptors is a person between 18 and 60 years old who received the Ad26.COV2.S COVID-19 vaccine or a placebo.

The rearrangement links TRBV14 to TRBJ2-6; D may be TRBD1 or TRBD2 (5 bases each). Germline CDR1 and CDR2: SGHDN and FVKESK. V lost 2 bases, J lost 0 bases, and 17 bases lay in between. This CDR3 is built from 19 residues. The CDR3 loop reads CASSQLPGRPSSGANVLTF. The DNA of the CDR3 is TGTGCCAGCAGCCAACTTCCGGGACGCCCAAGCTCTGGGGCCAACGTCCTGACTTTC.

The chain recombines TRBV11-3 with TRBJ2-3, with D unresolved. Per germline, CDR1 SGHNT and CDR2 YENEEA. Trimming cost V 7 bases and J 4 bases, with 9 bases left between them. The CDR3 covers 12 residues. The CDR3 DNA follows: TGTGCCAGCACGGCGAGCGCAGATACGCAGTATTTT. It codes for CASTASADTQYF.

The chain uses TRBV5-1 and TRBJ2-1, with a possible D match to TRBD1 (6 bases). CDR3 length: 14 residues. Germline assignment: CDR1 SGHRS and CDR2 YFSETQ. The V and J ends lost 2 bases and 4 bases respectively, with 10 bases between them. The CDR3 spells CASSFPGHYNEQFF. The CDR3 DNA sequence: TGCGCCAGCAGCTTCCCGGGACATTACAATGAGCAGTTCTTC.

The chain uses TRBV5-4 and TRBJ1-1; D gene uncertain. The germline CDR1 and CDR2 sequences are SGHNT and YYREEE (reference sequence). This CDR3 is built from 15 residues. V was trimmed by 0 bases and J by 1 base, leaving 10 bases between them. DNA for the CDR3: TGTGCCAGCAGCTTGGTCGGCGGCGAGAACACTGAAGCTTTCTTT. This codes for CASSLVGGENTEAFF.

This clone showed up just once. The rearrangement links TRBV18 to TRBJ1-2; 7 bases are shared with TRBD1. Germline CDR1 is KGHSH and CDR2 is LQKENI. The J segment lost 3 bases and the V segment lost 1 base, leaving 2 bases of the junction unmatched. The CDR3 contains 14 residues. For the CDR3, the DNA is TGTGCCAGCTCACCACTAGGACAGGACTATGGCTACACCTTC. Protein product: CASSPLGQDYGYTF.

The chain links TRBV7-2 to TRBJ2-7; D remains ambiguous. The CDR3 runs 14 residues. The V gene's germline CDR1 is SGHTA and CDR2 FQGNSA. V lost 1 base and J 3 bases, leaving 10 bases between the germline ends. The CDR3 is CASSLVRGDYEQYF. The CDR3 bases are TGTGCCAGCAGCTTAGTGCGTGGAGACTACGAGCAGTACTTC.

V gene TRBV5-1 combines with J gene TRBJ2-3; 9 bases match TRBD2. J lost 10 bases, V lost 4 bases, and 10 bases had no gene match. Looked up from germline, CDR1 is SGHRS and CDR2 is YFSETQ. The CDR3 totals 14 residues. CDR3 protein: CASSEGDSGRSQYF. The CDR3 DNA reads as TGCGCCAGCAGCGAGGGGGATAGCGGGAGATCGCAGTATTTT.